The 31 T cell receptor beta chains reported below all come from one sample, sequenced in a study of blood T cells in healthy people across ages. The authors ran a second PCR of about 6 to 11 cycles using a sample-barcoded 5' primer and a J-beta primer mix. TCRdb reprocessed the 5' RACE reads with MiXCR, giving one entry per CDR3 protein. In the table there are about 720,000 distinct CDR3 sequences, 22% of which are singletons. Specimen: blood. The source of these receptors is a man aged 65-85 years in good health.

This clonotype was detected a few times. The chain recombines TRBV7-3 with TRBJ2-2; 7 bases are shared with TRBD2. Per the germline V gene, CDR1 is SGHTA and CDR2 is FQGTGA. This CDR3 contains 16 residues. Losses at the gene ends were 2 bases for V and 5 bases for J; bases not matched to a gene: 8. The CDR3 protein is CASSLSSSGQTGELFF. The CDR3 region has the DNA TGTGCCAGCAGCTTATCTTCTAGCGGCCAAACCGGGGAGCTGTTTTTT.

The CDR3 coding sequence is TGCGCCAGCAGCTCCAAGGACCTGACAGCAAAAGAGACCCAGTACTTC. Its protein product is CASSSKDLTAKETQYF. The chain recombines TRBV5-1 with TRBJ2-5, with D tentatively TRBD1 (5 bases). V gave up 3 bases and J gave up 3 bases, with 18 bases separating them. Germline lookup yields CDR1 SGHRS and CDR2 YFSETQ. CDR3 size: 16 residues.

This clonotype was observed at least ten times. The rearrangement joins TRBV20-1 to TRBJ2-7; 10 positions agree with TRBD1. The CDR3 is made up of 14 amino acids. The V and J ends lost 5 bases and 2 bases, in that order; junction bases with no gene match: 6. Germline lookup yields CDR1 DFQATT and CDR2 SNEGSKA (reference sequence). As DNA, the CDR3 is TGCAGTGCTTCCGGGACAGGGGTCACCTACGAGCAGTACTTC. This sequence encodes CSASGTGVTYEQYF.

This chain connects TRBV2 to TRBJ2-1, with 7 bases matching TRBD2. CDR1 SNHLY and CDR2 FYNNEI come from the germline V gene. V was pared by 7 bases and J by 8 bases, with 11 bases of the junction left unmatched. The CDR3 runs to 14 residues. DNA for the CDR3: TGTGCCAGCACTCCGACGGCGGCGGGGGATGAGCAGTTCTTC. Translated: CASTPTAAGDEQFF.

The chain employs TRBV4-1 and TRBJ2-3; 12 positions agree with TRBD2. This CDR3 is built from 15 residues. J lost 5 bases, V lost 4 bases, and 4 bases had no gene match. Germline CDR1 is MGHRA and CDR2 is YSYEKL. The CDR3 bases are TGCGCCAGCAGCCCCGAGGGACTAGCGGGAGATACGCAGTATTTT. Translation: CASSPEGLAGDTQYF.

This clonotype has just a few counts. The chain has TRBV6-5 and TRBJ2-7; TRBD1 matches 9 bases. Germline V gives CDR1 MNHEY, CDR2 SVGAGI. V gave up 6 bases and J gave up 6 bases; unmatched junction bases: 9. CDR3 length: 14 residues. This CDR3 reads CASRPGTGSGEQYF. Written as DNA, the CDR3 is TGTGCCAGCAGACCCGGGACAGGGTCGGGCGAGCAGTACTTC.

The V call is TRBV12-3 or TRBV12-4, the J call TRBJ2-5, with 11 positions matching TRBD2. Unmatched junction bases numbered 10, after V lost 7 bases and J lost 9 bases. The CDR3 sequence is 14 residues long. As DNA, the CDR3 is TGTGCCAGCACCCGACGGGTAGCGGGGGGGCCCCAGTACTTC. Encoded protein: CASTRRVAGGPQYF.

On this clonotype: Sequence at one end of the junction differs from germline and may be a read error. The chain employs TRBV5-1 and TRBJ2-5; D uncertain. TRBJ2-7 matches the DNA end more closely, so the J call is doubtful. The CDR3 consists of 13 residues. The germline CDR1 and CDR2 sequences are SGHRS and YFSETQ. The CDR3 DNA reads as TGCGCCGGCAGTCCCCCCAAATGGGACGAGCAGTACTTC. Its protein product is CAGSPPKWDEQYF.

This rearrangement joins TRBV4-2 to TRBJ1-1; no clear D gene. The V end was cut by 3 bases, the J end by 1 base, with 12 bases between. The CDR3 is 15 amino acids. CDR1 is LGHNA, CDR2 YNFKEQ, per germline. The DNA of the CDR3 is TGTGCCAGCAGCCACAAATCGGACGAGAACACTGAAGCTTTCTTT. Amino acids: CASSHKSDENTEAFF.

This clonotype was seen a few times. V usage is TRBV7-8 and J usage is TRBJ1-2, with D possibly matching TRBD1 (6 bases). Germline-derived CDR1 and CDR2 are SGHVS and FQNEAQ. The CDR3 has 15 residues. V gave up 5 bases and J gave up 4 bases, with 17 bases separating them. The CDR3 region is CASSLDRSGGYGYTF. CDR3 nucleotide sequence: TGTGCCAGCAGCCTCGACAGGTCTGGGGGCTATGGCTACACCTTC.

This clonotype was seen a handful of times. CDR3 loop: CASSLRGTDNSPLHF. In DNA, the CDR3 is TGCGCCAGCAGCTTGAGAGGGACAGATAATTCACCCCTCCACTTT. V and J are TRBV5-1 and TRBJ1-6, with 7 bases fitting TRBD1. Looked up from germline, CDR1 is SGHRS and CDR2 is YFSETQ. With V trimmed by 1 base and J by 5 bases, 3 bases remained unmatched. This CDR3 is built from 15 residues.

As concerns this clonotype: Being one base from a much bigger clone, this may be a read error. V usage is TRBV5-5 and J usage is TRBJ2-5; D is possibly TRBD1 (5 bases). V lost 1 base and J lost 2, with 9 bases in between. Germline CDR1 SGHKS, CDR2 YYEKEE (reference sequence). This CDR3 region has 14 residues. This CDR3 is CASSLLSGQETQYF. In nucleotides, the CDR3 is TGTGCCAGCAGCTTGCTGTCAGGGCAAGAGACCCAGTACTTC.

The chain uses TRBV7-9 and TRBJ1-2; D gene ambiguous. V lost 4 bases to trimming and J lost 4 bases, with 13 bases between them. CDR3 length equals 14 residues. CDR1 is SEHNR and CDR2 is FQNEAQ in the germline V gene (reference sequence). CDR3 amino acids: CASSSDWSGYGYTF. The DNA of the CDR3 is TGTGCCAGCAGCTCGGACTGGAGCGGCTATGGCTACACCTTC.

The chain uses TRBV6-2 or TRBV6-3 and TRBJ2-1; 8 bases align to TRBD2. The CDR3 has 14 residues. The V segment lost 2 bases and the J segment 5 bases; nucleotides outside the gene matches: 2. The V gene's germline CDR1 is MNHEY and CDR2 SVGEGT. The CDR3 bases are TGTGCCAGCAGTTACGAACTAGCGGACAATGAGCAGTTCTTC. Translated: CASSYELADNEQFF.

The V and J genes are TRBV7-2 and TRBJ1-1; D unresolved. CDR1 and CDR2 (germline): SGHTA, FQGNSA. The CDR3 extends over 15 amino acids. V lost 1 base, J lost 5 bases, and 14 bases lay in between. The CDR3 sequence: CASSLDGPGWTEAFF. DNA of the CDR3: TGTGCCAGCAGCTTAGATGGTCCGGGTTGGACTGAAGCTTTCTTT.

The rearrangement joins TRBV29-1 to TRBJ2-3; possibly TRBD1 or TRBD2 for D (5 bases each). The V and J ends lost 1 base and 1 base respectively, with 6 bases between them. CDR1 SQVTM and CDR2 ANQGSEA come from the germline V gene. The CDR3 covers 13 residues. This CDR3 is CSVEGDGTDTQYF. The CDR3 DNA reads TGCAGCGTTGAAGGGGACGGCACAGATACGCAGTATTTT.

This clonotype was counted a few times. This sequence joins TRBV6-1 and TRBJ1-1; D possibly corresponds to TRBD1 (6 bases). This CDR3 contains 15 residues. Germline V lookup: CDR1 MNHNS, CDR2 SASEGT. V was trimmed by 6 bases and J by 5 bases, leaving 19 bases between them. The CDR3 bases are TGTGCCAGCAGGCTCCAAGGGGGGGCGAAAACTGAAGCTTTCTTT. Translation: CASRLQGGAKTEAFF.

This clonotype was observed a handful of times. The V and J genes are TRBV7-9 and TRBJ2-1; no reliable D call. Germline values: CDR1 SEHNR, CDR2 FQNEAQ (reference sequence). CDR3 size: 14 residues. Trimming pared 1 base from V and 12 bases from J, leaving 16 bases between. In nucleotides, the CDR3 is TGTGCCAGCAGCTTAGATGCAGGCACTATAGGGCAGTTCTTC. It translates to CASSLDAGTIGQFF.

The rearrangement links TRBV5-1 to TRBJ2-1; TRBD2 agrees at 14 bases. Germline lookup yields CDR1 SGHRS and CDR2 YFSETQ. This CDR3 has 16 amino acids. The ends lost 2 bases at V and 6 bases at J; junction bases unmatched: 4. CDR3 in DNA: TGCGCCAGCAGCTTAATAGGACTAGCGGGGGGCAATGAGCAGTTCTTC. Translating it yields CASSLIGLAGGNEQFF.

This chain joins TRBV12-3 or TRBV12-4 and TRBJ2-5; 7 bases fit TRBD1. The end of the DNA fits TRBJ2-7 better, so the J call may be wrong. The CDR3 totals 15 residues. CDR3 nucleotides: TGTGCCAGCGGAAAGGGGGCTCTTATTTTCGACGAGCAGTACTTC. Encoded protein: CASGKGALIFDEQYF.

This clonotype was counted between two and nine times. The J gene is TRBJ2-1, the V gene TRBV15, with 7 nucleotides matching TRBD2. V shed 1 base and J 7 bases; nucleotides not matched to a gene: 4. The CDR3 extends over 14 amino acids. Germline CDR1 and CDR2: LNHNV and YYDKDF (reference sequence). For the CDR3, the DNA is TGTGCCACCAGCAGAGGATGGGAGGGGAATGAGCAGTTCTTC. This encodes CATSRGWEGNEQFF. Combining the CDR3 with reference TRBV15 and TRBJ2-1 gives the whole variable domain DAMVIQNPRYQVTQFGKPVTLSCSQTLNHNVMYWYQQKSSQAPKLLFHYYDKDFNNEADTPDNFQSRRPNTSFCFLDIRSPGLGDTAMYLCATSRGWEGNEQFFGPGTRLTVL.

This chain links TRBV12-3 or TRBV12-4 with TRBJ2-1; D remains unclear. Trimming pared 7 bases from V and 6 bases from J, leaving 13 bases between. The CDR3 extends over 13 amino acids. The CDR3 region has the DNA TGTGCCAGCACCGTTTATGGGGTCAATGAGCAGTTCTTC. As protein: CASTVYGVNEQFF.

The CDR3 sequence is CASAGVGEELFF. The CDR3 DNA sequence: TGTGCCAGTGCGGGAGTCGGCGAGGAGCTGTTTTTT. The chain couples TRBV6-2 or TRBV6-3 to TRBJ2-2; 7 bases fit TRBD2. Trimming took 9 bases from V and 10 from J; bases not matched to a gene: 8. This CDR3 is 12 amino acids long. The germline V gene encodes CDR1 MNHEY and CDR2 SVGEGT.

This clonotype was observed at least ten times. The chain couples TRBV27 to TRBJ1-5; maybe TRBD1 (6 bases). The CDR3 consists of 12 residues. Per germline, CDR1 MNHEY and CDR2 SMNVEV (reference sequence). The V end lost 6 bases, the J end lost 8 bases, and 11 bases lay between the germline ends. The CDR3 bases are TGTGCCAGCAGCCCCAGGGGTGAGCCCCAGCATTTT. This codes for CASSPRGEPQHF.

The chain employs TRBV6-1 and TRBJ1-1; D call uncertain. Trimming took 3 bases from V and 0 from J, leaving 5 bases between them. This CDR3 region has 13 residues. CDR1 is MNHNS, CDR2 SASEGT, per germline. CDR3 residues: CASSDGVNTEAFF. In DNA, the CDR3 is TGTGCCAGCAGTGATGGGGTGAACACTGAAGCTTTCTTT.

This clonotype came up a few times. The chain recombines TRBV7-7 with TRBJ2-7, with TRBD2 as a possible D gene (5 bases). The CDR3 is made up of 12 amino acids. Trimming took off 11 bases at V and 5 bases at J, with 16 bases between the two ends. Germline CDR1 and CDR2: SSHAT and FNYEAQ (reference sequence). CDR3 nucleotides: TGTGCCCCCGAGGGCTCGGATCACGAGCAGTACGTC. Translation: CAPEGSDHEQYV.

This clonotype has just a few counts. The V and J genes are TRBV6-1 and TRBJ2-5; 7 bases are a match to TRBD2. The better agreement between TRBJ2-1 and the DNA end casts doubt on the J call. The CDR3 sequence is 16 residues long. Germline CDR1 and CDR2: MNHNS and SASEGT. CDR3: CASTLSRTSVYNEQFF. DNA of the CDR3: TGTGCCAGCACCCTCTCAAGGACTAGTGTTTACAATGAGCAGTTCTTC.

J is TRBJ2-5 and V is TRBV2; D is perhaps TRBD1 (6 bases). The CDR3 covers 13 residues. The V end was cut by 9 bases, the J end by 1 base, with 12 bases between. Looked up from germline, CDR1 is SNHLY and CDR2 is FYNNEI. In DNA form, the CDR3 reads TGTGCCAGTGGCAGGGGACCCCAAGAGACCCAGTACTTC. The encoded protein is CASGRGPQETQYF.

V and J are TRBV10-3 and TRBJ1-5; TRBD1 might be the D (5 bases). Per the germline V gene, CDR1 is ENHRY and CDR2 is SYGVKD. CDR3 length equals 14 residues. The ends were cut back, 8 bases at V and 1 base at J, with 12 bases in the middle. The CDR3 reads CAIAEWGSNQPQHF. Written as DNA, the CDR3 is TGTGCCATCGCTGAGTGGGGCAGCAATCAGCCCCAGCATTTT.

J is TRBJ2-4 and V is TRBV28; D is uncertain. In germline, CDR1 is MDHEN, CDR2 SYDVKM. V gave up 8 bases and J gave up 0 bases, with 8 bases separating them. The CDR3 extends over 13 amino acids. The CDR3, as DNA: TGTGCCAGCCTCTCAATAGCCAAAAACATTCAGTACTTC. Its translation is CASLSIAKNIQYF.

J is TRBJ2-7 and V is TRBV20-1; D unresolved. V lost 3 bases and J 6 bases, leaving 12 bases between the germline ends. Germline assignment: CDR1 DFQATT and CDR2 SNEGSKA (reference sequence). The CDR3 has 12 residues. CDR3: CSASAVVGEQYF. CDR3 nucleotides: TGCAGTGCTAGCGCCGTTGTGGGCGAGCAGTACTTC.